This entry is about one T cell receptor beta chain. Antigen: not known. The data belong to a study of blood T cells in healthy people across ages. From germline, CDR1 is MNHNS and CDR2 SASEGT. The CDR3 runs to 14 residues. Study-level points and caveats: Naive and antigen-experienced cells were not separated, limiting conclusive comparison. Age showed a roughly linear inverse relationship with TCR beta diversity per million T cells.

A second PCR of 7 to 11 cycles used a sample-barcoded 5' primer and a J-beta primer mix. Each cDNA molecule was tagged by a template-switch adaptor that had 12 random nucleotides. TCRdb ran MiXCR on the 5' RACE reads and lists one entry per CDR3 protein. The sample contains hundreds of thousands of distinct CDR3 sequences, under 70% of which appear only once. J is TRBJ2-4 and V is TRBV6-1; TRBD1 agrees at 7 bases. With the DNA end fitting TRBJ2-7 better, the J assignment may be wrong. This TCR derives from a man between 60 and 75 years old in good health. Sequenced material: blood. The CDR3 loop is CASSRPQGVYEQYF. In nucleotides, the CDR3 is TGTGCCAGCAGTCGACCTCAGGGGGTCTACGAGCAGTACTTC.